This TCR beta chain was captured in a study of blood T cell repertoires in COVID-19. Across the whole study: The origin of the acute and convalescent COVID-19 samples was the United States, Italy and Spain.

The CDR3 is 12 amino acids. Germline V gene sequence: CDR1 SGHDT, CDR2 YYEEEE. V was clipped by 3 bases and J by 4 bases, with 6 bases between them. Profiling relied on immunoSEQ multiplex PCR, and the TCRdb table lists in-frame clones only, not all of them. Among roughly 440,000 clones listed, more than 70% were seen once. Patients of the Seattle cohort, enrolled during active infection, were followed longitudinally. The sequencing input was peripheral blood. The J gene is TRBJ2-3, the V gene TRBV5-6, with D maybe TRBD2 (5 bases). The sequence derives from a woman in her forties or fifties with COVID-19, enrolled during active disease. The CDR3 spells CASSYGADTQYF. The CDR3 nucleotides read TGTGCCAGCAGCTACGGGGCAGATACGCAGTATTTT.